The 31 T cell receptor beta chains listed next were all sequenced from one sample in a study of blood T cells in healthy people across ages. The second PCR ran roughly 7 to 12 cycles with a sample-barcoded 5' primer and J-beta primers. Via MiXCR, TCRdb re-called the 5' RACE reads, giving one row per CDR3 protein. The data contain some 1.7 million distinct CDR3 sequences, 28% of them singletons. The sequenced sample was blood. These TCRs come from a woman in her 30s in good health.

This clonotype was observed a handful of times. The chain recombines TRBV2 with TRBJ1-2; D is possibly TRBD1 (6 bases). The CDR3 is 15 residues long. The V gene lost 6 bases and the J gene lost 2 bases, with 16 bases spanning the gap. CDR1 SNHLY and CDR2 FYNNEI come from the germline V gene. For the CDR3, the DNA is TGTGCCAGCAGCGATGGGGGCCGGAACAACTATGGCTACACCTTC. Amino acid sequence: CASSDGGRNNYGYTF.

This clonotype occurred once. The CDR3 ends on some other residue instead of the conserved phenylalanine or tryptophan, so this is likely a read error. The CDR3 loop reads CASSFRQNQETQYV. CDR3 bases: TGCGCCAGCAGCTTCAGACAGAACCAAGAGACCCAGTACGTC. The chain links TRBV5-1 to TRBJ2-5, with D possibly matching TRBD1 (5 bases). The CDR3 contains 14 residues. Germline CDR1 reads SGHRS; CDR2 reads YFSETQ. V lost 2 bases to trimming and J lost 0 bases, with 8 bases between them.

This clonotype came up a few times. The junction differs from germline at one of its ends, possibly a read error. J is TRBJ1-1 and V is TRBV7-9; a weak D match, TRBD1 (5 bases). The CDR3 loop spans 14 amino acids. Looked up from germline, CDR1 is SEHNR and CDR2 is FQNEAQ (reference sequence). CDR3 residues: CASSPGTMNTKAFF. The CDR3 nucleotides read TGTGCCAGCAGCCCGGGGACGATGAACACTAAAGCTTTCTTT.

The CDR3 sequence is CASSDSSGGSNEQFF. DNA of the CDR3: TGTGCCAGCAGTGACTCGAGCGGGGGAAGCAATGAGCAGTTCTTC. The V gene is TRBV6-4, the J gene TRBJ2-1, with 8 bases lining up with TRBD2. This CDR3 contains 15 residues. The V gene's germline CDR1 is MRHNA and CDR2 SNTAGT. The ends lost 0 bases at V and 6 bases at J; junction bases unmatched: 4.

This clonotype was seen a handful of times. The chain recombines TRBV20-1 with TRBJ2-5; D not resolved. Germline-derived CDR1 and CDR2 are DFQATT and SNEGSKA (reference sequence). This CDR3 region has 13 residues. With 3 bases removed from V and 4 bases from J, the gap between germline ends came to 12 bases. The CDR3 spells CSARVGNAETQYF. The CDR3 DNA is TGCAGTGCTAGGGTGGGAAACGCAGAGACCCAGTACTTC.

The V and J genes are TRBV11-2 and TRBJ2-6; 8 bases align to TRBD1. This CDR3 is built from 16 residues. J lost 2 bases, V lost 3 bases, and 3 bases had no gene match. Germline V gene lookup returns CDR1 SGHAT and CDR2 FQNNGV. CDR3 sequence reads: CASSFRTGTGANVLTF. The CDR3 DNA reads TGTGCCAGCAGCTTCAGGACAGGGACTGGGGCCAACGTCCTGACTTTC.

This clonotype was counted many times. The chain couples TRBV7-2 to TRBJ2-1, with D hard to call. This CDR3 contains 13 residues. V lost 3 bases to trimming and J lost 6 bases, with 9 bases between them. In germline, CDR1 is SGHTA, CDR2 FQGNSA. The CDR3 DNA reads as TGTGCCAGCAGCTTCGGCGGTTTCAATGAGCAGTTCTTC. Protein: CASSFGGFNEQFF.

The sample holds many counts of this clonotype. The V call is TRBV10-3, the J call TRBJ1-4; D not certain. Germline V gene lookup returns CDR1 ENHRY and CDR2 SYGVKD. Trimming cost V 8 bases and J 4 bases, with 8 bases left between them. CDR3 length: 12 amino acids. CDR3 nucleotides: TGTGCCATCGGACGGGATAATGAAAAACTGTTTTTT. It specifies CAIGRDNEKLFF.

The chain recombines TRBV7-2 with TRBJ2-7, with 9 bases matching TRBD2. Germline CDR1 is SGHTA and CDR2 is FQGNSA. The J segment lost 3 bases and the V segment lost 2 bases, leaving 11 bases of the junction unmatched. This CDR3 has 17 amino acids. CDR3 sequence (DNA): TGTGCCAGCAGCTTAAGGCCGAGCGGGGGGCTACACTACGAGCAGTACTTC. Its translation is CASSLRPSGGLHYEQYF. Based on the CDR3 plus reference TRBV7-2 and TRBJ2-7, the full variable domain is GAGVSQSPSNKVTEKGKDVELRCDPISGHTALYWYRQSLGQGLEFLIYFQGNSAPDKSGLPSDRFSAERTGGSVSTLTIQRTQQEDSAVYLCASSLRPSGGLHYEQYFGPGTRLTVT.

The table lists this clonotype with a few counts. The J gene is TRBJ2-7, the V gene TRBV27; D is ambiguous. V shed 8 bases and J shed 2 bases, with 16 bases lying between them. This CDR3 spans 14 amino acids. The germline gives CDR1 MNHEY, CDR2 SMNVEV (reference sequence). The CDR3 here is CASYGHGIPYEQYF. In nucleotides, the CDR3 is TGTGCCAGCTATGGGCACGGAATTCCCTACGAGCAGTACTTC.

The chain couples TRBV7-2 to TRBJ2-3, with 10 positions matching TRBD2. CDR1 is SGHTA and CDR2 is FQGNSA in the germline V gene. After removal of 5 bases from V and 0 bases from J, the junction contained 11 bases not matched to a gene. CDR3 length: 18 residues. CDR3 sequence reads: CASSQVRLAGLSTDTQYF. The CDR3 DNA follows: TGTGCCAGCAGCCAAGTGAGACTAGCGGGCCTTAGCACAGATACGCAGTATTTT.

The chain has TRBV4-2 and TRBJ1-2; 12 bases agree with TRBD1. Losses at the gene ends were 1 base for V and 7 bases for J; bases not matched to a gene: 4. This CDR3 has 15 amino acids. In germline, CDR1 is LGHNA, CDR2 YNFKEQ. The CDR3 region has the DNA TGTGCCAGCAGCCAAGGGGGACAGGGGGCTATTGGCTACACCTTC. Translating gives CASSQGGQGAIGYTF.

The rearrangement uses TRBV12-3 or TRBV12-4 and TRBJ2-3; a weak D match, TRBD1 (7 bases). The CDR3 is 14 amino acids. Trimming stripped 6 bases from V and 15 bases from J, with 25 bases between. The chain's CDR3 is CASRRGGGTDTEYF. The CDR3 region has the DNA TGTGCCAGCAGGAGAGGAGGGGGCACAGATACGGAATATTTT.

This clonotype was counted many times. The CDR3 DNA follows: TGCGCCAGCAGCTTGGGGCGTACGGGGGCCTACGAGCAGTACTTC. Its translation: CASSLGRTGAYEQYF. The chain has TRBV5-1 and TRBJ2-7, with a weak D call TRBD2 (6 bases). This CDR3 has 15 residues. From germline, CDR1 is SGHRS and CDR2 YFSETQ. The V end was cut by 0 bases, the J end by 2 bases, with 12 bases between.

J is TRBJ2-5 and V is TRBV6-2 or TRBV6-3; D uncertain. TRBJ2-7 matches the DNA end more closely, so the J call is doubtful. CDR3 size: 12 residues. The germline V gene has CDR1 MNHEY and CDR2 SVGEGT. The CDR3: CASSYSAPEQYF. CDR3 DNA sequence: TGTGCCAGCAGTTACTCGGCCCCCGAGCAGTACTTC.

The chain links TRBV19 to TRBJ2-3; TRBD2 aligns across 9 bases. The CDR3 contains 15 residues. Germline-derived CDR1 and CDR2 are LNHDA and SQIVND (reference sequence). Losses at the gene ends were 5 bases for V and 3 bases for J; bases not matched to a gene: 6. DNA for the CDR3: TGTGCCAGTAGTGCGCGGGGGGGCGGAACAGATACGCAGTATTTT. Translated: CASSARGGGTDTQYF.

The chain joins TRBV5-5 to TRBJ2-1, with D possibly being TRBD2 (6 bases). Germline loops: CDR1 SGHKS, CDR2 YYEKEE (reference sequence). The CDR3 is 16 residues long. Trimming cost V 3 bases and J 2 bases, with 15 bases left between them. As DNA, the CDR3 is TGTGCCAGCAGCTCGCTGCGGGACTTTCCCTACAATGAGCAGTTCTTC. Translating it yields CASSSLRDFPYNEQFF.

This clonotype came up once. J is TRBJ2-3 and V is TRBV18, with 9 bases that match TRBD1. CDR1 and CDR2 from the germline V gene are KGHSH and LQKENI. The V and J ends lost 3 bases and 2 bases, in that order; junction bases with no gene match: 6. CDR3 length: 16 amino acids. The CDR3 protein is CASSPLGQGNTDTQYF. For the CDR3, the DNA is TGTGCCAGCTCACCCCTAGGACAGGGGAACACAGATACGCAGTATTTT.

On this clonotype itself: This may come from a read error, since a much larger clone is one base off. V and J are TRBV15 and TRBJ2-7; the D gene is possibly TRBD2 (5 bases). This CDR3 spans 14 amino acids. The germline V gene encodes CDR1 LNHNV and CDR2 YYDKDF (reference sequence). The CDR3 bases are TGTGCCACCAGCGGAGATGGGAGCTCCTACGAGCAGTACTTC. Protein sequence: CATSGDGSSYEQYF.

The rearrangement links TRBV6-5 to TRBJ1-1; D is unclear. V lost 0 bases to trimming and J lost 0 bases, with 11 bases between them. The germline CDR1 and CDR2 sequences are MNHEY and SVGAGI. The CDR3 runs to 16 residues. CDR3: CASSYSRGRVNTEAFF. DNA for the CDR3: TGTGCCAGCAGTTACTCGAGAGGGCGGGTGAACACTGAAGCTTTCTTT.

This rearrangement joins TRBV20-1 to TRBJ2-1, with 13 bases lining up with TRBD2. The length of the CDR3 is 15 residues. Germline V CDR1 and CDR2: DFQATT, SNEGSKA (reference sequence). Unmatched junction bases numbered 6, after V lost 3 bases and J lost 7 bases. The CDR3 reads CSASLTSGGLNEQFF. Written as DNA, the CDR3 is TGCAGTGCTAGCCTGACTAGCGGGGGGTTAAATGAGCAGTTCTTC.

This clonotype was observed at least ten times. The chain links TRBV10-3 to TRBJ1-2; no clear D. Germline V lookup: CDR1 ENHRY, CDR2 SYGVKD. Trimming pared 3 bases from V and 7 bases from J, leaving 15 bases between. This CDR3 spans 14 amino acids. The CDR3, as DNA: TGTGCCATCAGTGAATGGACCCTCGGCGGTGGCTACACCTTC. Translating gives CAISEWTLGGGYTF.

Of note for this clonotype: Given a much more abundant clone one base away, this may be a read error. The chain couples TRBV11-2 to TRBJ2-7; D unclear. This CDR3 comprises 14 residues. Germline V gives CDR1 SGHAT, CDR2 FQNNGV. V lost 7 bases, J lost 0 bases, and 13 bases lay in between. CDR3: CASMSGTNSYEQYF. CDR3 in DNA: TGTGCCAGCATGTCCGGAACGAACTCCTACGAGCAGTACTTC.

This clonotype turned up a few times. This chain links TRBV6-1 with TRBJ1-5; D possibly corresponds to TRBD1 (5 bases). This CDR3 is built from 15 residues. The V end lost 8 bases, the J end lost 2 bases, and 16 bases lay between the germline ends. Per the germline V gene, CDR1 is MNHNS and CDR2 is SASEGT. CDR3 region: CASGTGPGRNQPQHF. The CDR3 coding sequence is TGTGCCAGCGGGACCGGCCCGGGGCGCAATCAGCCCCAGCATTTT.

This clonotype was detected a few times. V gene TRBV2 combines with J gene TRBJ1-1; 7 bases line up with TRBD1. The germline gives CDR1 SNHLY, CDR2 FYNNEI. The CDR3 has 15 residues. V was pared by 0 bases and J by 5 bases, with 6 bases of the junction left unmatched. In nucleotides, the CDR3 is TGTGCCAGCAGTGAAGCATCTAGGGGGCGGACTGAAGCTTTCTTT. Its translation: CASSEASRGRTEAFF. Filled out from reference TRBV2 and TRBJ1-1, the complete variable domain reads EPEVTQTPSHQVTQMGQEVILRCVPISNHLYFYWYRQILGQKVEFLVSFYNNEISEKSEIFDDQFSVERPDGSNFTLKIRSTKLEDSAMYFCASSEASRGRTEAFFGQGTRLTVV.

The chain carries TRBV20-1 and TRBJ2-3; 9 positions agree with TRBD2. With 2 bases clipped from V and 4 bases from J, the junction kept 7 bases outside the gene matches. Germline CDR1 is DFQATT and CDR2 is SNEGSKA (reference sequence). CDR3 length: 15 amino acids. CDR3 loop: CSARRLAVRSDTQYF. DNA of the CDR3: TGCAGTGCTAGACGACTAGCGGTACGTTCAGATACGCAGTATTTT.

The V and J genes are TRBV10-1 and TRBJ2-7, with 7 bases identical to TRBD1. The CDR3 loop spans 13 amino acids. Trimming at V came to 6 bases and at J to 2 bases, leaving 4 bases not matched to a gene. Germline CDR1 WNHNN, CDR2 SYGVQD (reference sequence). CDR3 region: CASRRDSTYEQYF. The CDR3 coding sequence is TGCGCCAGCAGACGGGACAGCACCTACGAGCAGTACTTC.

This clonotype showed up just a few times. The V gene is TRBV5-1, the J gene TRBJ2-1; either TRBD1 or TRBD2 may fit D (6 bases each). V was pared by 4 bases and J by 10 bases, with 15 bases between. The CDR3 sequence is 13 residues long. CDR1 and CDR2 (germline): SGHRS, YFSETQ. The CDR3 nucleotides read TGCGCCAGCAGCCCAGGGGACTCACCCGAGCAGTTCTTC. Residues: CASSPGDSPEQFF.

This clonotype was found many times. The CDR3 loop reads CATSRSSGGQETQYF. CDR3 bases: TGTGCCACCAGCAGGTCTAGCGGGGGACAAGAGACCCAGTACTTC. The chain links TRBV15 to TRBJ2-5; 10 nucleotides align to TRBD2. J gave up 2 bases and V 3 bases, and 3 bases lay outside the gene matches. This CDR3 contains 15 residues. Germline CDR1 LNHNV, CDR2 YYDKDF (reference sequence).

This clonotype was detected only a few times. The V gene is TRBV10-3, the J gene TRBJ2-2; D is tentatively TRBD1 or TRBD2 (5 bases each). Trimming removed 2 bases at V and 4 bases at J, with 11 bases between. Per germline, CDR1 ENHRY and CDR2 SYGVKD. The CDR3 length is 15 residues. The CDR3 region has the DNA TGTGCCATCAGTGAGAGGGGAGCCCCCACCGGGGAGCTGTTTTTT. Its translation: CAISERGAPTGELFF.

This chain uses TRBV29-1 with TRBJ1-1; perhaps TRBD1 as D (6 bases). Between the trimmed V and J ends, which lost 4 bases and 7 bases, there was a span of 10 bases. Per germline, CDR1 SQVTM and CDR2 ANQGSEA. The CDR3 is 11 residues long. The CDR3 loop reads CSVVGGGEAFF. For the CDR3, the DNA is TGCAGCGTTGTCGGAGGGGGTGAAGCTTTCTTT.